Listed below are T cell receptor beta chains from one sample, sequenced in a study of OX40 agonist ivuxolimab in advanced cancers. Libraries were prepared by immunoSEQ multiplex PCR; TCRdb keeps only in-frame clonotypes and omits some of them. The table records some 85,000 clones, approximately 91% of them present only once. Specimen: CD4+ or CD8+ T cells sorted from blood, collected in a trial of the OX40 agonist ivuxolimab. The receptor set was obtained from an adult with an advanced solid tumor such as melanoma, head and neck, liver or kidney cancer. The CDR3 runs from the conserved cysteine through the conserved F or W. The D gene is left open where the match is weak. Where a row states a size, it is once, few, many or the class of an expanded clone; other rows omit it.

cdr3_length	j_call	v_call	d_call	clone_size	cdr3_aa	cdr3_nt
15	TRBJ2-2	TRBV2	TRBD2	NA	CASTASGGLMGELFF	TGTGCCAGCACGGCTAGCGGGGGTCTTATGGGGGAGCTGTTTTTT
15	TRBJ2-2	TRBV19	TRBD1	NA	CASRLGQAGTGELFF	TGTGCCAGTAGGTTGGGACAGGCGGGAACCGGGGAGCTGTTTTTT
17	TRBJ2-4	TRBV5-8	NA	NA	CASSAADLMLAKNIQYF	TGTGCCAGCAGCGCGGCCGACTTGATGCTAGCCAAAAACATTCAGTACTTC
15	TRBJ1-2	TRBV5-6	NA	NA	CASSFLGSINYGYTF	TGTGCCAGCAGCTTCTTAGGCAGCATAAACTATGGCTACACCTTC
14	TRBJ1-2	TRBV5-1	NA	few	CASSLSPDNYGYTF	TGCGCCAGCAGCCTTTCACCAGATAACTATGGCTACACCTTC
14	TRBJ2-7	TRBV6-5	TRBD2	NA	CASKGLAGPYEQYF	TGTGCCAGCAAGGGACTAGCGGGACCCTACGAGCAGTACTTC
17	TRBJ2-2	TRBV19	TRBD2	once	CASSIAGLAGGRGELFF	TGTGCCAGTAGTATAGCTGGACTAGCGGGAGGTCGCGGGGAGCTGTTTTTT
14	TRBJ2-1	TRBV5-1	TRBD2	NA	CASRKTSGSDEQFF	TGCGCCAGCAGAAAGACTAGCGGGAGCGATGAGCAGTTCTTC
15	TRBJ2-7	TRBV5-1	NA	NA	CASSPLGGGKHEQYF	TGCGCCAGCAGCCCGCTTGGAGGGGGGAAACACGAGCAGTACTTC
12	TRBJ2-7	TRBV10-2	TRBD1	NA	CASWDRVGEQYF	TGCGCCAGTTGGGACAGGGTTGGCGAGCAGTACTTC
13	TRBJ2-4	TRBV10-2	TRBD1	NA	CASSGTGGNIQYF	TGCGCCAGCAGCGGGACAGGGGGGAACATTCAGTACTTC
13	TRBJ2-5	TRBV2	NA	NA	CASSRARQETQYF	TGTGCCAGCTCCCGAGCCCGACAAGAGACCCAGTACTTC
17	TRBJ1-5	TRBV4-1	TRBD1	NA	CASSQDYLAGGVQPQHF	TGCGCCAGCAGCCAAGATTACCTAGCAGGGGGTGTTCAGCCCCAGCATTTT
12	TRBJ1-1	TRBV19	TRBD1	NA	CATKHRGAEAFF	TGTGCCACAAAGCACAGGGGTGCTGAAGCTTTCTTT
15	TRBJ1-4	TRBV19	NA	NA	CASSTGVATNEKLFF	TGTGCCAGTAGTACGGGGGTTGCAACTAATGAAAAACTGTTTTTT
15	TRBJ2-6	TRBV7-2	NA	NA	CASSPRGTGANVLTF	TGTGCCAGCAGCCCTAGAGGGACCGGGGCCAACGTCCTGACTTTC
15	TRBJ2-5	TRBV10-1	NA	NA	CASSESKGSGETQYF	TGCGCCAGCAGTGAGTCGAAAGGTTCAGGGGAGACCCAGTACTTC
12	TRBJ1-2	TRBV6-5	NA	NA	CASSYDRYGYTF	TGTGCCAGCAGTTACGACCGCTATGGCTACACCTTC
15	TRBJ1-5	TRBV2	NA	NA	CASSEMEYSNQPQHF	TGTGCCAGCAGTGAGATGGAATATAGCAATCAGCCCCAGCATTTT
11	TRBJ1-2	TRBV20-1	NA	NA	CSANTFYGYTF	TGCAGTGCTAACACCTTCTATGGCTACACCTTC
14	TRBJ2-3	TRBV6-1	NA	NA	CASSDPGRADTQYF	TGTGCCAGCAGTGACCCAGGGCGGGCAGATACGCAGTATTTT
14	TRBJ1-1	TRBV6-5	NA	NA	CASSSPRQSAEAFF	TGTGCCAGCAGTTCTCCCAGGCAGAGCGCTGAAGCTTTCTTT
15	TRBJ1-4	TRBV13	TRBD1	NA	CASSTTGTGSEKLFF	TGTGCCAGCAGCACGACCGGGACAGGGAGTGAAAAACTGTTTTTT
17	TRBJ1-2	TRBV11-2	TRBD1	NA	CASSPPAGQGARHGYTF	TGTGCCAGCAGCCCCCCGGCGGGACAGGGGGCAAGGCATGGCTACACCTTC